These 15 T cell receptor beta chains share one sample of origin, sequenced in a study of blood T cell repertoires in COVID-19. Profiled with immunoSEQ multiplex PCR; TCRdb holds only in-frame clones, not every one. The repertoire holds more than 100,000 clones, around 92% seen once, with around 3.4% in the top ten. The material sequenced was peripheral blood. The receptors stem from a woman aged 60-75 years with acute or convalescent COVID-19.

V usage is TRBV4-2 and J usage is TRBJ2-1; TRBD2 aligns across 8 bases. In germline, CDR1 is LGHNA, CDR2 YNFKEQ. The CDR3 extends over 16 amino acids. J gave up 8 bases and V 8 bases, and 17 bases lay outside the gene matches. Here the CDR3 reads CASGGRLAGLWDEQFF. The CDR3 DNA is TGTGCCAGCGGGGGGAGGCTAGCGGGTTTGTGGGATGAGCAGTTCTTC.

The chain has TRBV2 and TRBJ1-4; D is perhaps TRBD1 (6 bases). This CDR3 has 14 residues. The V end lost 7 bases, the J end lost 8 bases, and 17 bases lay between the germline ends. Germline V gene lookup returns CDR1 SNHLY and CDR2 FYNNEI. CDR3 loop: CASTATGAVEKLFF. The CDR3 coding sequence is TGTGCCAGCACCGCGACAGGAGCGGTCGAAAAACTGTTTTTT.

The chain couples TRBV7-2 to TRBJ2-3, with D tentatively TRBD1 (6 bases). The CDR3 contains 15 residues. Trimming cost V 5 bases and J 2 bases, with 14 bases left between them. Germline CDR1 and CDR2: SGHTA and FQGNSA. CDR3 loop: CASSEGDISTDTQYF. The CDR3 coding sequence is TGTGCCAGCAGCGAAGGGGACATTTCCACAGATACGCAGTATTTT.

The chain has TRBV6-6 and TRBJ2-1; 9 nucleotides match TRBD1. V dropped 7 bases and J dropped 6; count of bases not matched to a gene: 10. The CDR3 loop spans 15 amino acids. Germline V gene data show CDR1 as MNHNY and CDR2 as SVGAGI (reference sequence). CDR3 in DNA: TGTGCCAGCACTCCCGGGACAGGGACTCTCAATGAGCAGTTCTTC. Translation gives CASTPGTGTLNEQFF.

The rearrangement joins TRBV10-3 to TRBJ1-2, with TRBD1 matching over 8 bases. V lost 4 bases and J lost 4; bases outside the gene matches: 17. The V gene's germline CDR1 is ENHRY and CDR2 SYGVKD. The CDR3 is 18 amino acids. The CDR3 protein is CAISARGQEILPSYGYTF. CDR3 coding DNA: TGTGCCATCAGTGCCCGGGGACAGGAGATCCTACCTAGCTATGGCTACACCTTC.

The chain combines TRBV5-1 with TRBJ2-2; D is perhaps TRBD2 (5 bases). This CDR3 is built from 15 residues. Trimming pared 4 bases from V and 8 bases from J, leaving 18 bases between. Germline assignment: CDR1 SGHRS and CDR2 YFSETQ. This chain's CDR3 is CASSPGLAGEGELFF. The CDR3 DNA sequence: TGCGCCAGCAGCCCCGGTCTAGCAGGTGAAGGGGAGCTGTTTTTT.

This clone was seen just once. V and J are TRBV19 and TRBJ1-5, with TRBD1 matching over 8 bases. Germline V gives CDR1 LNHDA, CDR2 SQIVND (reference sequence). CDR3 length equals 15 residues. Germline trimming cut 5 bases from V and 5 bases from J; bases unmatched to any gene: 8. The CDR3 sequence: CASSVGTGRYQPQHF. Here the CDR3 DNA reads TGTGCCAGTAGTGTCGGGACAGGTAGGTATCAGCCCCAGCATTTT.

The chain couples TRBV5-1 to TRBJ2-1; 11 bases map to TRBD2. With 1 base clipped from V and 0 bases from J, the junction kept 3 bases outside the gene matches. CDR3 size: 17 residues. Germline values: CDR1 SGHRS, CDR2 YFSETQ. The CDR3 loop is CASSLFSGRASYNEQFF. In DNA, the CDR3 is TGCGCCAGCAGCTTGTTTAGCGGGAGGGCCTCCTACAATGAGCAGTTCTTC.

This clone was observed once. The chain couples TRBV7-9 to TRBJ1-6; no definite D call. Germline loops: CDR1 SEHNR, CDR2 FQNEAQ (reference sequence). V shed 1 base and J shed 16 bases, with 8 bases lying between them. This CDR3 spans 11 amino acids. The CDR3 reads CASSLVEELHF. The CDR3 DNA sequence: TGTGCCAGCAGCTTAGTCGAGGAACTCCACTTT.

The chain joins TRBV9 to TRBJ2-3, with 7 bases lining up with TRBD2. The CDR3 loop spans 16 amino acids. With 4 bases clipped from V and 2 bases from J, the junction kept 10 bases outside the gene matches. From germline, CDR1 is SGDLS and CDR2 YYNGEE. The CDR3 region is CASSTPLAESTDTQYF. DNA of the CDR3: TGTGCCAGCAGCACGCCCCTAGCGGAGTCCACAGATACGCAGTATTTT.

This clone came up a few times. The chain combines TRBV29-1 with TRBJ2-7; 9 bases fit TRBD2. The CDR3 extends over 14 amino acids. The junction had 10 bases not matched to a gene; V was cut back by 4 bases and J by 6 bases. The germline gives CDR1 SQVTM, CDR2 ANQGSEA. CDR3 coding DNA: TGCAGCGTTGCGGTAATAGCGGGAGTCGCCGAGCAGTACTTC. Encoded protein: CSVAVIAGVAEQYF.

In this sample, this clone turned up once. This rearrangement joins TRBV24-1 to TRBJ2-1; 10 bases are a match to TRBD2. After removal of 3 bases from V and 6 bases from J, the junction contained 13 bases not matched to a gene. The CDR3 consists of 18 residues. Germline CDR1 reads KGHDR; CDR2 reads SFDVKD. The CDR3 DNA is TGTGCCACCAGTGATGGCCGTGCGGCTAGCGGGAGAATCAATGAGCAGTTCTTC. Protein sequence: CATSDGRAASGRINEQFF.

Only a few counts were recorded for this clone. CDR3 in DNA: TGTGCCAGCAGAGCGGGGTCTGGCACAGATACGCAGTATTTT. Its protein product is CASRAGSGTDTQYF. This sequence joins TRBV7-3 and TRBJ2-3, with 7 positions matching TRBD2. Trimming took 6 bases from V and 1 from J; bases not matched to a gene: 4. Germline V gene data show CDR1 as SGHTA and CDR2 as FQGTGA. The CDR3 runs 14 residues.

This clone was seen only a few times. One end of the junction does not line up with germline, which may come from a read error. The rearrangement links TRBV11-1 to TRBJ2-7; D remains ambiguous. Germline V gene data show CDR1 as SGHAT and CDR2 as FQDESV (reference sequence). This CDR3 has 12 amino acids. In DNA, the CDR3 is TGTGCCAGCAGCTCAGGCTCCTTCGAGCAGTACTTC. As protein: CASSSGSFEQYF.

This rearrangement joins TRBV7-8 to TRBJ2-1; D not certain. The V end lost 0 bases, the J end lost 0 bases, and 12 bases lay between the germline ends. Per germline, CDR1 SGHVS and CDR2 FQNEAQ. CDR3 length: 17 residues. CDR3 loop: CASSLASSFYSYNEQFF. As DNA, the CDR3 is TGTGCCAGCAGCTTAGCCTCCTCATTCTACTCCTACAATGAGCAGTTCTTC.